This note documents a single TCR beta chain sequence. Libraries were prepared by immunoSEQ multiplex PCR; TCRdb keeps only in-frame clonotypes and omits some of them. The data contain 130,000 to 150,000 clones, approximately 88% of them singletons. The data derive from a study of blood T cell repertoires in COVID-19. Across the whole study: Spain, Italy and the United States supplied samples that represented acute and convalescent COVID-19. PBMCs, B-cell-depleted T cells, or T cells provided the cDNA or gDNA that made up the material.

Enrollees, about 18 to 90 years old, lived in approximately 24 US areas. Participants were placed into cohorts based on the clinical history they reported. Sample: PBMCs or T cells enriched from blood (not recorded which). This receptor was identified in a woman aged 30 to 39 with acute COVID-19.

The CDR3 is CASSLSGSAYEQYF. The CDR3, as DNA: TGTGCCAGCAGCTTATCCGGTAGTGCCTACGAGCAGTACTTC. This sequence joins TRBV11-3 and TRBJ2-7; no clear D. The germline gives CDR1 SGHNT, CDR2 YENEEA. The CDR3 consists of 14 residues. Trimming shortened V by 2 bases and J by 2 bases, and 10 bases separated the two germline ends.